This TCR beta chain originates from a study of blood T cell repertoires in COVID-19. Original handling: Estimation of nucleated cell counts was performed using reference gene primer amplification. Clones were read by immunoSEQ multiplex PCR, and TCRdb kept only the in-frame ones, dropping some. V, J and clone size reflect that table, while D and trimming were determined from the DNA. This sample has 65,000 to 100,000 clones; 84% occur once, and the top ten carry around 13%. Germline V gene data show CDR1 as SGHTA and CDR2 as FQGTGA. Trimming removed 5 bases from V and 0 bases from J; junction bases left unmatched: 4. The CDR3 runs 16 residues.

The sequence was collected from a human donor in a cohort sampled during active COVID-19. The sample taken for sequencing was peripheral blood. The rearrangement joins TRBV7-3 to TRBJ2-3, with 11 bases fitting TRBD2. The CDR3 DNA reads TGTGCCAGCAGCGACGGGACTAGCGGCAGCACAGATACGCAGTATTTT. This encodes CASSDGTSGSTDTQYF.